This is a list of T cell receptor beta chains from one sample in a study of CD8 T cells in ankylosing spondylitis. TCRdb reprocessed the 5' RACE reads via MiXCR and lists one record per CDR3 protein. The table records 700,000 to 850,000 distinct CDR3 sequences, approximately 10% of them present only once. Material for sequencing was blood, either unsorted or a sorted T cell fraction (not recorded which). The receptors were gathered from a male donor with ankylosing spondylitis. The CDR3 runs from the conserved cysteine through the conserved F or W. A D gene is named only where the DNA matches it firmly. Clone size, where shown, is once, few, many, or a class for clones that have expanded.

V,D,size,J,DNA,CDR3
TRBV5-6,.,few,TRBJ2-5,TGTGCCAGCACCCTGCCCGCTGAAGAGACCCAGTACTTC,CASTLPAEETQYF
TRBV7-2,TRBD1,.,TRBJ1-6,TGTGCCAGCAGCAAAACGGGACAGGGGACATCACCCCTCCACTTT,CASSKTGQGTSPLHF
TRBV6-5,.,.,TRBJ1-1,TGTGCCAGCAGTTATCAGGAGCAACAGGGCGCAGCTTTCTTT,CASSYQEQQGAAFF
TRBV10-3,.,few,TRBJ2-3,TGTGCCATCAGTCCTGAGCTAAGGGCGCAGTATTTT,CAISPELRAQYF
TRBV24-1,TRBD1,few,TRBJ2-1,TGTGCCACCAGTGATTATGGACAGGGGGGGTTCTTC,CATSDYGQGGFF
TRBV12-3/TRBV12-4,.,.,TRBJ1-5,TGTGCCAGCAGTTTAGGGGTAGTTAGGGGGATACGGAATCAGCCCCAGCATTTT,CASSLGVVRGIRNQPQHF
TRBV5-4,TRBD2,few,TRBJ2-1,TGTGCCAGCAGCTTGACTAGCGGGAGCCATGAGCAGTTCTTC,CASSLTSGSHEQFF
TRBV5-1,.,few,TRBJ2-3,TGCGCCAGCAGCTTGGCTGTGTTGCAGCCTCCCTCCTTCACAGATACGCAGTATTTT,CASSLAVLQPPSFTDTQYF
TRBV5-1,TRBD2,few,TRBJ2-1,TGCGCCAGCAGCCCTGGACTAGCGGGGGCGCGGGAGCAGTTCTTC,CASSPGLAGAREQFF
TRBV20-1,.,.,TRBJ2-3,TGCAGTGCTAGAGAAGGGGGGGCTAGCACAGATACGCAGTATTTT,CSAREGGASTDTQYF
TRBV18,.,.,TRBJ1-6,TGTGCCAGCTCACCATCGGGATGGAGACCTAATTCACCCCTCCACTTT,CASSPSGWRPNSPLHF
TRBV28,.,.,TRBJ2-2,TGTGCCAGCAGTTTGTCACGGGGGCAGACGAACACCGGGGAGCTGTTTTTT,CASSLSRGQTNTGELFF
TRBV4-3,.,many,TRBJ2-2,TGCGCCAGCAGCCAAGGCAGCGATCACGGGGAGCTGTTTTTT,CASSQGSDHGELFF
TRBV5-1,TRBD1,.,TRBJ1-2,TGCGCCAGCAGATTGGTGACAGGGGCCCCAATGGATGGCTACACCTTC,CASRLVTGAPMDGYTF
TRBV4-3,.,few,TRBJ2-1,TGCGCCAGCAGCCAAGCCCCCGGGAATGAGCAGTTCTTC,CASSQAPGNEQFF
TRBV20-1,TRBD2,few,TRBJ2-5,TGCAGTGGATACGCTAGCGGGACGGAGACCCAGTACTTC,CSGYASGTETQYF
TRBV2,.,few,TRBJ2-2,TGTGCCAGCAGGGGGATCCGGGGACGCACCGGGGAGCTGTTTTTT,CASRGIRGRTGELFF
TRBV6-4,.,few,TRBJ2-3,TGTGCCAGCAATGACTGGGACTTT,CASNDWDF
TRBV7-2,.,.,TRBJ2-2,TGTGCCAGCACCGTAGGGGGGGCGAACACCGGGGAGCTGTTTTTT,CASTVGGANTGELFF
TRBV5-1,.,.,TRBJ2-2,TGCGCCAGCAGCCCGGGACCCAGAGGCGAGGAGCTGTTTTTT,CASSPGPRGEELFF
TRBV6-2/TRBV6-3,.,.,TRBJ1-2,TGTGCCAGCAGCTTACCCGCCGGGACGGCGAGCCTATGGGACTACACCTTC,CASSLPAGTASLWDYTF
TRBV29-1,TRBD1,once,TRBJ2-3,TGCAGCGTGGACAGGCCTCCTAGCACAGATACGCAGTATTTT,CSVDRPPSTDTQYF
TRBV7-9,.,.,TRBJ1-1,TGTGCCAGCAGCTTAGCCGTGACGAACACTGAAGCTTTCTTT,CASSLAVTNTEAFF
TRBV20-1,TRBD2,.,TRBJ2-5,TGCAGTGCTCCGGATAGCGGGAGAAGGGAAGAGACCCAGTACTTC,CSAPDSGRREETQYF